The clone carrying this T cell receptor (beta chain) occurred a few times. This table comes from immunoSEQ multiplex PCR, and its TCRdb copy is limited to in-frame clones, with some not included. This sample has tens of thousands of clones, with approximately 90% found just once. The data originate from a study of control samples from healthy donors and cancer patients. The CDR3 contains 15 residues. V shed 5 bases and J 7 bases; nucleotides not matched to a gene: 7. Germline V gene lookup returns CDR1 SGHVS and CDR2 FQNEAQ. The TCR comes from a man in his fifties in good health. The sequenced sample was blood. This chain connects TRBV7-8 to TRBJ1-6; 8 nucleotides align to TRBD1. The CDR3 nucleotides read TGTGCCAGCAGCGGAGGACAGGGTCAAAATTCACCCCTCCACTTT. Encoded protein: CASSGGQGQNSPLHF. The complete variable domain, with remaining parts taken from reference TRBV7-8 and TRBJ1-6, reads GAGVSQSPRYKVAKRGQDVALRCDPISGHVSLFWYQQALGQGPEFLTYFQNEAQLDKSGLPSDRFFAERPEGSVSTLKIQRTQQEDSAVYLCASSGGQGQNSPLHFGNGTRLTVT.